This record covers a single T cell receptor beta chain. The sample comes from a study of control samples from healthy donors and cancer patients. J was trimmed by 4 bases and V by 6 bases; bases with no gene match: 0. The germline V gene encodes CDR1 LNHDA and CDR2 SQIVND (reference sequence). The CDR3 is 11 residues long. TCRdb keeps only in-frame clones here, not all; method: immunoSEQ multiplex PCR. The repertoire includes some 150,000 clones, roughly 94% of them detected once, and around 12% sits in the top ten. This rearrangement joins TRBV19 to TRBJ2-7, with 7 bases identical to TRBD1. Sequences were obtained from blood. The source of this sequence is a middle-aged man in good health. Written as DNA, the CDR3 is TGTGCCAGTAGACAGGGGTACGAGCAGTACTTC. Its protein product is CASRQGYEQYF.